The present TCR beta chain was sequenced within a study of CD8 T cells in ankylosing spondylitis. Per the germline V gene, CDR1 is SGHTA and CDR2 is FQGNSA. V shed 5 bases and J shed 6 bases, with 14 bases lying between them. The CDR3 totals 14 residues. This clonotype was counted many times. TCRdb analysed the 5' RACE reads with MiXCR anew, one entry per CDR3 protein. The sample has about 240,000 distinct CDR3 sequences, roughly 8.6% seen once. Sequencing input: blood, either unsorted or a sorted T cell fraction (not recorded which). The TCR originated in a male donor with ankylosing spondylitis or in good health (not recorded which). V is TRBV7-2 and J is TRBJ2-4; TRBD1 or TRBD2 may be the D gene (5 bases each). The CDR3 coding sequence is TGTGCCAGCAGCCCCCAAGGGACCCGAAACATTCAGTACTTC. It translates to CASSPQGTRNIQYF.